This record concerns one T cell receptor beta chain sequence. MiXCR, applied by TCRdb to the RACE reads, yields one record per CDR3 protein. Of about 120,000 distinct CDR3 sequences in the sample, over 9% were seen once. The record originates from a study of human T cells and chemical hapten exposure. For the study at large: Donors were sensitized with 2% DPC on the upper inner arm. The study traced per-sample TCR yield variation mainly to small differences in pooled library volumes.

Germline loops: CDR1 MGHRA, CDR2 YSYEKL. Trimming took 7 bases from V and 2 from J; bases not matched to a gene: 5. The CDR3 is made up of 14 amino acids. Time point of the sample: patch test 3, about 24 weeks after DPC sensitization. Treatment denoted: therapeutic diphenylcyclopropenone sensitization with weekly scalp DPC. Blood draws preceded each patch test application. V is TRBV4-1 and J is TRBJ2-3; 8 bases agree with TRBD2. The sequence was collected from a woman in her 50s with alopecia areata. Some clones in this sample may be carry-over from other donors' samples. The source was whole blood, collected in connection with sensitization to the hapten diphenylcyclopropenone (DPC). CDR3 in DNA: TGCGCCAGCAACTCGGGGGGGGCCACAGATACGCAGTATTTT. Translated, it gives CASNSGGATDTQYF.